A selection of T cell receptor beta chains follows, all from one sample in a study of post-analysis software for immune sequencing data. TCRdb redid the calling of the PCR reads with MiXCR, one entry per CDR3 protein. The table shows roughly 570,000 distinct CDR3 sequences, with around 34% occurring only once. The sample consisted of blood. These receptors were taken from a girl younger than 18 with multiple sclerosis. CDR3s include the opening cysteine and the closing phenylalanine or tryptophan. A D gene is named only where the DNA matches it firmly. Some rows mark clone size as missing; the rest say once, few, many or name a class of expanded clone.

d_gene: -; j_gene: TRBJ2-4; v_gene: TRBV4-1; abundance: few; len: 16; CDR3nt: TGCGCCAGCAGCCAACAATTAAGCGGTGGCCTACTTGAGCAGTACTTC; CDR3aa: CASSQQLSGGLLEQYF
d_gene: -; j_gene: TRBJ1-4; v_gene: TRBV10-3; abundance: few; len: 12; CDR3nt: TGTGCCATCAGGTCAACTAATGAAAAACTGTTTTTT; CDR3aa: CAIRSTNEKLFF
d_gene: -; j_gene: TRBJ2-7; v_gene: TRBV20-1; abundance: many; len: 12; CDR3nt: TGCAGTGCTATTTGGTTTGGGTACGAGCAGTACTTC; CDR3aa: CSAIWFGYEQYF
d_gene: TRBD1; j_gene: TRBJ1-2; v_gene: TRBV3-1; abundance: -; len: 15; CDR3nt: TGTGCCAGCAGCCTGGCCAGGGGGCAACGGTATGGCTACACCTTC; CDR3aa: CASSLARGQRYGYTF
d_gene: TRBD2; j_gene: TRBJ2-4; v_gene: TRBV5-6; abundance: -; len: 16; CDR3nt: TGTGCCAGCAGCTTACGGGGACTAGCGGACTACAATGAGCAGTACTTC; CDR3aa: CASSLRGLADYNEQYF
d_gene: TRBD1; j_gene: TRBJ2-7; v_gene: TRBV20-1; abundance: -; len: 13; CDR3nt: TGCAGTGCCGTACCGGGACAGGTCGGCGAGCAGTACTTC; CDR3aa: CSAVPGQVGEQYF
d_gene: TRBD1; j_gene: TRBJ2-5; v_gene: TRBV20-1; abundance: -; len: 13; CDR3nt: TGCAGTGCGGGACAGGCGTACCAAGAGACCCAGTACTTC; CDR3aa: CSAGQAYQETQYF
d_gene: TRBD2; j_gene: TRBJ2-5; v_gene: TRBV20-1; abundance: -; len: 16; CDR3nt: TGCAGTGCTTCAATTCTAGCGGGGGGTTTCCAAGAGACCCAGTACTTC; CDR3aa: CSASILAGGFQETQYF
d_gene: -; j_gene: TRBJ2-3; v_gene: TRBV19; abundance: -; len: 16; CDR3nt: TGTGCCAGTAGTATTGCCCGGCCCGACGCCTTAGATACGCAGTATTTT; CDR3aa: CASSIARPDALDTQYF
d_gene: TRBD2; j_gene: TRBJ2-5; v_gene: TRBV20-1; abundance: -; len: 15; CDR3nt: TGCAGTGCCCCCGGACTAGCGGGGGTGAGGGAGACCCAGTACTTC; CDR3aa: CSAPGLAGVRETQYF
d_gene: TRBD1; j_gene: TRBJ1-2; v_gene: TRBV4-2; abundance: once; len: 18; CDR3nt: TGTGCCAGCAGCCAAGGCCCTGGGACAGGGGCAATTAACTATGGCTACACCTTC; CDR3aa: CASSQGPGTGAINYGYTF
d_gene: -; j_gene: TRBJ2-5; v_gene: TRBV4-1; abundance: -; len: 14; CDR3nt: TGCGCCAGCAGCCAAGAACCCTTCCAAGAGACCCAGTACTTC; CDR3aa: CASSQEPFQETQYF
d_gene: -; j_gene: TRBJ1-1; v_gene: TRBV11-2; abundance: few; len: 15; CDR3nt: TGTGCCAGCAGCTTAGCTTTAGGGGTGAACACTGAAGCTTTCTTT; CDR3aa: CASSLALGVNTEAFF
d_gene: TRBD1; j_gene: TRBJ2-1; v_gene: TRBV10-2; abundance: few; len: 18; CDR3nt: TGCGCCAGCAGAGGTATGACAGGGGCCTTGCACTCCTACAATGAGCAGTTCTTC; CDR3aa: CASRGMTGALHSYNEQFF
d_gene: -; j_gene: TRBJ2-3; v_gene: TRBV6-5; abundance: -; len: 16; CDR3nt: TGTGCCAGCAGCTACGGAGCTAGAGGGGTCACAGATACGCAGTATTTT; CDR3aa: CASSYGARGVTDTQYF
d_gene: TRBD2; j_gene: TRBJ2-3; v_gene: TRBV6-5; abundance: few; len: 15; CDR3nt: TGTGCCAGCAGTCAGGGACTAGGGGGGGCAGATACGCAGTATTTT; CDR3aa: CASSQGLGGADTQYF
d_gene: -; j_gene: TRBJ2-3; v_gene: TRBV29-1; abundance: -; len: 13; CDR3nt: TGCAGCGTACAGGACGGATTCACAGATACGCAGTATTTT; CDR3aa: CSVQDGFTDTQYF
d_gene: -; j_gene: TRBJ2-5; v_gene: TRBV12-3/TRBV12-4; abundance: -; len: 16; CDR3nt: TGTGCCAGCAGGCGCATAGAGGGGGGCCCACAAGAGACCCAGTACTTC; CDR3aa: CASRRIEGGPQETQYF